This T cell receptor beta chain stems from a study of T cells in Graves' hyperthyroidism and ophthalmopathy. Trimming removed 3 bases from V and 5 bases from J; junction bases left unmatched: 9. Germline-derived CDR1 and CDR2 are DFQATT and SNEGSKA (reference sequence). The CDR3 covers 15 residues. Authors of the study amplified TCR beta CDR3 regions from RNA transcripts. HTBI primers were the set used in a first-round RT-PCR of the TCR CDR3. TCRdb fed the multiplex PCR reads into MiXCR, producing one record per CDR3 protein. The sample has more than 550,000 distinct CDR3 sequences, 15% to 20% seen once.

The chain is built from TRBV20-1 and TRBJ2-3; 9 nucleotides match TRBD2. The source material was blood. This clonotype was sampled from a man between 50 and 59 years old with Graves' hyperthyroidism. The CDR3 DNA follows: TGCAGTGCTAGTGAGCCTAGCGGGATGGGAGATACGCAGTATTTT. Protein product: CSASEPSGMGDTQYF.